Listed below are T cell receptor beta chains from one sample, sequenced in a study of blood T cell repertoires in COVID-19. Sequencing used immunoSEQ multiplex PCR; TCRdb keeps in-frame clones, though not all of them. The sample has 300,000 or so clones, 90% seen once; the top ten hold around 1.1%. Sequencing was carried out using PBMCs or T cells enriched from blood (not recorded which). Source of these receptors: a woman in her thirties who had recovered from COVID-19. The CDR3 runs from the conserved cysteine through the conserved F or W. The D gene is left open where the match is weak. Clone size is stated in some rows and not others, as once, few, many or a class when expanded.

TRBJ2-2 . . TRBV27 CASMRRVGGTGELFF TGTGCCAGCATGCGTAGAGTGGGGGGCACCGGGGAGCTGTTTTTT
TRBJ2-3 . TRBD2 TRBV27 CASSLRTSGSDTQYF TGTGCCAGCAGTTTACGGACTAGCGGGAGTGATACGCAGTATTTT
TRBJ2-1 . . TRBV1 CTSSQDYREGPLGNNEQFF TGCACCAGCAGCCAAGATTACCGGGAGGGCCCCCTAGGGAACAATGAGCAGTTCTTC
TRBJ1-6 . TRBD1 TRBV18 CASSQGQTHSPLHF TGTGCCAGCTCTCAGGGACAGACTCATTCACCCCTCCACTTT
TRBJ2-5 . TRBD1 TRBV7-2 CASRRQGETQYF TGTGCCAGCAGAAGACAGGGGGAGACCCAGTACTTC
TRBJ2-7 . TRBD2 TRBV5-1 CASSLGPITSGRDYEQYF TGCGCCAGCAGCTTGGGCCCAATCACTAGCGGGAGAGACTACGAGCAGTACTTC
TRBJ1-1 once . TRBV18 CASQGGTEAFF TGTGCCAGCCAAGGGGGAACTGAAGCTTTCTTT
TRBJ1-2 . . TRBV12-3/TRBV12-4 CASSLARGRGYTF TGTGCCAGCAGTTTAGCACGGGGTCGCGGCTACACCTTC
TRBJ2-7 . TRBD2 TRBV6-5 CATGLADYEQYF TGTGCCACGGGACTAGCGGATTACGAGCAGTACTTC
TRBJ2-5 . . TRBV5-1 CATDSVPETQYF TGCGCCACTGATAGCGTACCTGAGACCCAGTACTTC
TRBJ2-1 . . TRBV30 CAWSVRVSGPPYNEQFF TGTGCCTGGAGTGTACGTGTAAGCGGTCCTCCCTACAATGAGCAGTTCTTC
TRBJ1-2 . TRBD1 TRBV7-2 CASSISPGQGAKGYTF TGTGCCAGCAGCATTTCGCCGGGACAGGGGGCGAAAGGCTACACCTTC
TRBJ2-1 . . TRBV27 CASRSLNEQFF TGTGCCAGCCGAAGCCTTAATGAGCAGTTCTTC
TRBJ2-7 . . TRBV28 CASSRQGASYEQYF TGTGCCAGCAGCAGACAAGGGGCCTCCTACGAGCAGTACTTC
TRBJ1-1 . TRBD1 TRBV18 CASSLTGTGTEAFF TGTGCCAGCTCCCTCACCGGGACAGGAACTGAAGCTTTCTTT
TRBJ2-2 . TRBD1 TRBV7-9 CASSDNRGPGELFF TGTGCCAGCAGCGACAACAGGGGGCCCGGGGAGCTGTTTTTT
TRBJ2-2 . . TRBV28 CASSLGQAGGELFF TGTGCCAGCAGTCTCGGGCAAGCGGGCGGGGAGCTGTTTTTT
TRBJ2-1 . . TRBV3-1/TRBV3-2 CASSQTSQSNNEQFF TGTGCCAGCAGCCAAACTAGCCAGTCCAACAATGAGCAGTTCTTC
TRBJ2-1 . . TRBV9 CASSVRGGPNSYNEQFF TGTGCCAGCAGCGTACGAGGGGGTCCTAACTCCTACAATGAGCAGTTCTTC
TRBJ1-4 . . TRBV9 CASSLKPGHNEKLFF TGTGCCAGCAGCCTCAAACCGGGACACAACGAAAAACTGTTTTTT